This is a list of T cell receptor beta chains from one sample in a study of blood T cell repertoires in COVID-19. TCRdb keeps only in-frame clones here, not all; method: immunoSEQ multiplex PCR. The data show fewer than 350,000 clones, around 86% seen once. Sequencing was done on a sample of peripheral blood. The origin of the receptors is a woman between 25 and 40 years old who had recovered from COVID-19. CDR3s include the opening cysteine and the closing phenylalanine or tryptophan. Each record gives: J gene, V gene, CDR3 protein.

>TRBJ2-5|TRBV12-3/TRBV12-4
CASSRRLETQYF
>TRBJ2-5|TRBV7-2
CASSLGLAGIKETQYF
>TRBJ1-4|TRBV10-3
CAISETGEGEKLFF
>TRBJ1-6|TRBV27
CASSLQGGSPLHF
>TRBJ2-3|TRBV6-4
CASSAREADTQYF
>TRBJ2-7|TRBV10-3
CAIREAGTGGSYEQYF
>TRBJ1-5|TRBV27
CASSYGGGPQHF
>TRBJ2-7|TRBV28
CASGGSGRFDEQYF
>TRBJ2-3|TRBV4-2
CASSPGPGEGTDTQYF
>TRBJ1-3|TRBV5-1
CASRGDGNTIYF
>TRBJ2-5|TRBV7-2
CASSLVAGVGETQYF
>TRBJ2-7|TRBV5-6
CASSTRGGSSYEQYF
>TRBJ2-7|TRBV7-6
CASSLGTSGTVYEQYF
>TRBJ1-2|TRBV5-1
CASSGDREGYTF